This record covers a single T cell receptor beta chain. The protocol was immunoSEQ multiplex PCR, while the TCRdb copy is restricted to in-frame clones and leaves out a portion. The repertoire holds hundreds of thousands of clones, with 90% as singletons. The data are from a study of blood T cell repertoires in COVID-19. Germline-derived CDR1 and CDR2 are SEHNR and FQNEAQ (reference sequence). V lost 5 bases to trimming and J lost 7 bases, with 8 bases between them. This CDR3 comprises 12 residues. Material for sequencing was PBMCs or T cells enriched from blood (not recorded which). V is TRBV7-9 and J is TRBJ1-4; no clear D gene. This TCR derives from a woman aged 18-30 years with acute COVID-19. The CDR3, as DNA: TGTGCCAGCAGCCCGGGAGGTGAAAAACTGTTTTTT. Translating it yields CASSPGGEKLFF.